This T cell receptor beta chain stems from a study of blood T cell repertoires in COVID-19. About the study: Whether acute or convalescent, the COVID-19 samples came from the United States, Italy and Spain. Sources were T cells, B-cell-depleted T cells, or PBMCs; the material itself was cDNA or gDNA.

CDR1 is SGHNT, CDR2 YENEEA, per germline. This CDR3 comprises 13 residues. Losses at the gene ends were 5 bases for V and 0 bases for J; bases not matched to a gene: 0. Under the authors' procedure: Amplified reference gene primers provided the basis for estimating nucleated cell counts. TCRdb keeps only in-frame clones here, not all; method: immunoSEQ multiplex PCR. That table is the source of V, J and clone size, and D and trimming were worked out from the DNA. Among about 280,000 clones listed, about 90% were seen once. Source material: peripheral blood. The clonotype originates from a woman in her twenties or thirties who had recovered from COVID-19. The genes are TRBV11-3 and TRBJ2-7; 8 bases map to TRBD2. In nucleotides, the CDR3 is TGTGCCAGCAGCAGCGGGAGCTCCTACGAGCAGTACTTC. It specifies CASSSGSSYEQYF.